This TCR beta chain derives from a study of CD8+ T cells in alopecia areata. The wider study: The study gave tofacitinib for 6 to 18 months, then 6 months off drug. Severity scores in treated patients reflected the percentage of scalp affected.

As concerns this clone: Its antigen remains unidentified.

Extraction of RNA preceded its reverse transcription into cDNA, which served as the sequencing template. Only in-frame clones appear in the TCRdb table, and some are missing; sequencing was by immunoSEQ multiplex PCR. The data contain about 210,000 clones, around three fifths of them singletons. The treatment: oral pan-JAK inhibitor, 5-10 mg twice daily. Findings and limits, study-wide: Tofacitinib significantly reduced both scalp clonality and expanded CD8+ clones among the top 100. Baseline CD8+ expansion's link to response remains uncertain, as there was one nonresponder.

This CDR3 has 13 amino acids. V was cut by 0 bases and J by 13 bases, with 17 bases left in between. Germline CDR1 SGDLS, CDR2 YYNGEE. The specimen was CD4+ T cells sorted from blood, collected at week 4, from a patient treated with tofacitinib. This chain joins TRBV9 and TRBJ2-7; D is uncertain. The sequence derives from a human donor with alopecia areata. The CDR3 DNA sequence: TGTGCCAGCAGCGTAGTGGTTGAAGGGTTCCAATACTTC. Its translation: CASSVVVEGFQYF.